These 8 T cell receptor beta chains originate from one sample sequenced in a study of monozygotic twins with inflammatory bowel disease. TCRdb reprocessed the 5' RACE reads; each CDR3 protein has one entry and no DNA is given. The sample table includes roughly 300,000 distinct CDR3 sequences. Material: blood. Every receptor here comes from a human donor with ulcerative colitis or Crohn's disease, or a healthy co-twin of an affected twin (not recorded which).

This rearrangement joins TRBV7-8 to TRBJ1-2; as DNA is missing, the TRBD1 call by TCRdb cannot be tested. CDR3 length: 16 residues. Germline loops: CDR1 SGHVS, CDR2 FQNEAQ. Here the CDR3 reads CASSSLQGAANYGYTF.

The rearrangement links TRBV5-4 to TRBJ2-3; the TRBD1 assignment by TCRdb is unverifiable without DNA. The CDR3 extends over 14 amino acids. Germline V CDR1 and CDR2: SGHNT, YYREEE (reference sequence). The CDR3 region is CASSLKAGADTQYF.

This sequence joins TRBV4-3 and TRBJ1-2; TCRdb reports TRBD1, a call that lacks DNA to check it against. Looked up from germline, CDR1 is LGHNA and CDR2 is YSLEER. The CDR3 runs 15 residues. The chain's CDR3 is CASSQQATGLGGYTF.

CDR3 in amino acids: CASSPPTGRGPDTQYF. This sequence joins TRBV6-1 and TRBJ2-3; TCRdb's assignment of TRBD1 cannot be checked, as there is no DNA. The CDR3 has 16 amino acids. Per germline, CDR1 MNHNS and CDR2 SASEGT.

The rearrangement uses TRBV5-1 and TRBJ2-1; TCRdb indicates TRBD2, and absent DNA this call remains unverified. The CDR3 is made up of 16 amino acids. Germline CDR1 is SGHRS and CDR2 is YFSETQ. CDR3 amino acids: CASRRLAGGPENEQFF.

CDR3 sequence reads: CASSLGPGSGETQYF. This chain links TRBV7-2 with TRBJ2-5; TCRdb reports TRBD1, a call that lacks DNA to check it against. The CDR3 loop spans 15 amino acids. The germline CDR1 and CDR2 sequences are SGHTA and FQGNSA.

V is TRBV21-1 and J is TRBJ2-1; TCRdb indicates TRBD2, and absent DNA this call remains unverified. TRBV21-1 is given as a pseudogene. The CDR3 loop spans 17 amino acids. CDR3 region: CASSNLAGGDSYNEQFF.

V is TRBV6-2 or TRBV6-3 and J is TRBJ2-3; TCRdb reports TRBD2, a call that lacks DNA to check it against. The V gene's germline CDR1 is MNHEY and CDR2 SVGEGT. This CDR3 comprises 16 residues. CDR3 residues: CASSVLAGLTTDTQYF.